The 19 T cell receptor beta chains reported below all come from one sample, sequenced in a study of T-cell memory formation after mild COVID-19. TCRdb recomputed calls from the 5' RACE reads with MiXCR, one row per CDR3 protein. The repertoire has over 10,000 distinct CDR3 sequences, roughly 15% of them found once; the top ten carry less than 75%. Sequencing was carried out using PBMCs or a T cell subset sorted from them (not recorded which). These receptors originate from a man in his late teens or twenties who had mild COVID-19 (a few samples of this study predate the infection). Cell type and time point are not known.

This clonotype was detected many times. The chain carries TRBV20-1 and TRBJ1-2; 10 nucleotides line up with TRBD1. Germline V gives CDR1 DFQATT, CDR2 SNEGSKA (reference sequence). The CDR3 loop spans 15 amino acids. Trimming took 0 bases from V and 2 from J; bases not matched to a gene: 3. In nucleotides, the CDR3 is TGCAGTGCTAGAGATGGGGACAGGGGAAACTATGGCTACACCTTC. This codes for CSARDGDRGNYGYTF.

The rearrangement joins TRBV10-3 to TRBJ2-1; D is unclear. The CDR3 has 14 residues. The V gene lost 8 bases and the J gene lost 1 base, with 12 bases spanning the gap. Germline V CDR1 and CDR2: ENHRY, SYGVKD. The DNA of the CDR3 is TGTGCCATCCGACGGTTAGTGTCCTACAATGAGCAGTTCTTC. It translates to CAIRRLVSYNEQFF.

This clonotype was detected only a few times. V gene TRBV12-3 or TRBV12-4 combines with J gene TRBJ1-6, with TRBD1 as a possible D gene (5 bases). The CDR3 is 14 residues long. V was pared by 5 bases and J by 10 bases, with 15 bases between. The CDR3 DNA follows: TGTGCCAGCAGTGGCGGACGAGGGGAATCACCCCTCCACTTT. Its protein is CASSGGRGESPLHF.

This clonotype was detected ten times or more. The V gene is TRBV6-6, the J gene TRBJ2-2; TRBD2 aligns across 7 bases. J was trimmed by 2 bases and V by 2 bases; bases with no gene match: 20. The germline CDR1 and CDR2 sequences are MNHNY and SVGAGI (reference sequence). This CDR3 is built from 21 residues. CDR3 protein: CASSYPMTSRIPESNTGELFF. The CDR3 DNA reads as TGTGCCAGCAGTTACCCAATGACTAGCCGGATACCAGAGTCCAACACCGGGGAGCTGTTTTTT.

The table lists this clonotype with many counts. The chain joins TRBV5-1 to TRBJ1-4; 9 bases fit TRBD1. The trim removed 4 bases at V and 8 bases at J, leaving 12 bases unmatched. Germline CDR1 is SGHRS and CDR2 is YFSETQ. The CDR3 is 16 amino acids. CDR3 nucleotides: TGCGCCAGCAGCCCCCTCCCGGGACAGGGTGGCGAAAAACTGTTTTTT. Amino acids: CASSPLPGQGGEKLFF.

This clonotype was counted many times. The chain couples TRBV7-8 to TRBJ2-1; maybe TRBD2 (7 bases). CDR1 and CDR2 from the germline V gene are SGHVS and FQNEAQ. V dropped 7 bases and J dropped 10 bases, with 20 bases sitting between them. The CDR3 covers 14 residues. The CDR3 here is CASTSRWGGREQFF. As DNA, the CDR3 is TGTGCCAGCACCTCAAGGTGGGGGGGGCGGGAGCAGTTCTTC. The full variable domain, its missing parts supplied by reference TRBV7-8 and TRBJ2-1, is GAGVSQSPRYKVAKRGQDVALRCDPISGHVSLFWYQQALGQGPEFLTYFQNEAQLDKSGLPSDRFFAERPEGSVSTLKIQRTQQEDSAVYLCASTSRWGGREQFFGPGTRLTVL.

This chain connects TRBV4-1 to TRBJ2-6; 8 bases agree with TRBD1. After removal of 2 bases from V and 4 bases from J, the junction contained 7 bases not matched to a gene. Germline V CDR1 and CDR2: MGHRA, YSYEKL. The CDR3 consists of 17 residues. This CDR3 is CASSQLRQGLGANVLTF. CDR3 coding DNA: TGCGCCAGCAGCCAACTACGACAGGGGTTGGGGGCCAACGTCCTGACTTTC.

This clonotype occurred a few times. J is TRBJ2-2 and V is TRBV29-1; the D gene is possibly TRBD1 (5 bases). The ends were cut back, 3 bases at V and 5 bases at J, with 10 bases in the middle. The CDR3 runs 13 residues. Germline CDR1 reads SQVTM; CDR2 reads ANQGSEA. The CDR3 nucleotides are TGCAGCGTTGACAGGGTGGGAACCGGGGAGCTGTTTTTT. Its protein product is CSVDRVGTGELFF.

The chain uses TRBV12-3 or TRBV12-4 and TRBJ2-2; D is undetermined. The V and J ends lost 5 bases and 7 bases respectively, with 11 bases between them. The CDR3 totals 13 residues. CDR3 DNA sequence: TGTGCCAGCAGTAGGGCTGGTGGCGGGGAGCTGTTTTTT. It yields the protein CASSRAGGGELFF.

This clonotype occurred many times. The V gene is TRBV11-2, the J gene TRBJ2-3, with D perhaps TRBD2 (6 bases). Germline assignment: CDR1 SGHAT and CDR2 FQNNGV. The CDR3 length is 14 residues. The V end was cut by 5 bases, the J end by 5 bases, with 14 bases between. The CDR3 bases are TGTGCCAGCAGCCCCCTGCGGGGTGGAGATACGCAGTATTTT. Its protein is CASSPLRGGDTQYF.

This clonotype was detected many times. The rearrangement uses TRBV7-9 and TRBJ2-6; D possibly uses TRBD1 or TRBD2 (6 bases each). The germline CDR1 and CDR2 sequences are SEHNR and FQNEAQ (reference sequence). There are 18 residues in the CDR3. V was trimmed by 1 base and J by 0 bases, leaving 13 bases between them. CDR3 bases: TGTGCCAGCAGCTTAGTCGGGGGCCATCACTCTGGGGCCAACGTCCTGACTTTC. This encodes CASSLVGGHHSGANVLTF.

The rearrangement links TRBV5-1 to TRBJ2-2; tentative D call: TRBD1 (5 bases). The ends were cut back, 2 bases at V and 4 bases at J, with 12 bases in the middle. CDR3 length: 15 amino acids. Per germline, CDR1 SGHRS and CDR2 YFSETQ. Written as DNA, the CDR3 is TGCGCCAGCAGCTTTTACAGGCCCCCCACCGGGGAGCTGTTTTTT. It specifies CASSFYRPPTGELFF.

In this sample, this clonotype turned up a few times. The rearrangement uses TRBV9 and TRBJ1-2, with TRBD1 matching over 9 bases. Trimming at V came to 3 bases and at J to 4 bases, leaving 7 bases not matched to a gene. The germline V gene encodes CDR1 SGDLS and CDR2 YYNGEE. This CDR3 spans 15 amino acids. CDR3 DNA: TGTGCCAGCAGCGGGTTCCCGGGACAGGGCTATGGCTACACCTTC. This codes for CASSGFPGQGYGYTF.

The sample holds many counts of this clonotype. This chain joins TRBV7-9 and TRBJ2-1, with 11 bases that match TRBD2. This CDR3 has 19 residues. With 5 bases clipped from V and 0 bases from J, the junction kept 12 bases outside the gene matches. Germline V CDR1 and CDR2: SEHNR, FQNEAQ (reference sequence). CDR3 region: CASSRTGTSGNSSYNEQFF. The CDR3 DNA reads as TGTGCCAGCAGCCGAACTGGGACTAGCGGAAATAGCTCCTACAATGAGCAGTTCTTC.

This clonotype was detected many times. This chain joins TRBV20-1 and TRBJ2-7; a weak D match, TRBD2 (5 bases). CDR3 length: 13 amino acids. Germline V gene lookup returns CDR1 DFQATT and CDR2 SNEGSKA (reference sequence). The ends were cut back, 2 bases at V and 3 bases at J, with 11 bases in the middle. This CDR3 reads CSARLAAVYEQYF. The CDR3 DNA sequence: TGCAGTGCTAGACTAGCAGCGGTCTACGAGCAGTACTTC.

The chain is built from TRBV5-1 and TRBJ1-1; 9 positions agree with TRBD1. V dropped 4 bases and J dropped 4; count of bases not matched to a gene: 5. Germline V gene sequence: CDR1 SGHRS, CDR2 YFSETQ. This CDR3 is built from 14 residues. Written as DNA, the CDR3 is TGCGCCAGCAGCCTACAGGGGGCGAGCACTGAAGCTTTCTTT. It yields the protein CASSLQGASTEAFF.

V usage is TRBV5-4 and J usage is TRBJ2-7, with TRBD1 as a possible D gene (7 bases). The germline V gene encodes CDR1 SGHNT and CDR2 YYREEE (reference sequence). V was clipped by 3 bases and J by 3 bases, with 10 bases between them. The CDR3 consists of 13 residues. The CDR3 loop reads CASSWGDSYEQYF. Here the CDR3 DNA reads TGTGCCAGCAGCTGGGGGGACAGCTACGAGCAGTACTTC.

The CDR3 region has the DNA TGTGCCAGCTCACCACTGGGAAGATCCGAGCAGTACTTC. It encodes CASSPLGRSEQYF. This chain connects TRBV18 to TRBJ2-7; D is unresolved. V lost 1 base and J 6 bases, leaving 10 bases between the germline ends. The CDR3 has 13 residues. Looked up from germline, CDR1 is KGHSH and CDR2 is LQKENI.

This clonotype was observed at least ten times. The CDR3, as DNA: TGCAGTGCTAGGAACGGACCCGCCCAAGCTTTCTTT. Its protein product is CSARNGPAQAFF. The chain joins TRBV20-1 to TRBJ1-1; D not certain. The CDR3 totals 12 residues. Germline assignment: CDR1 DFQATT and CDR2 SNEGSKA (reference sequence). Trimming pared 3 bases from V and 9 bases from J, leaving 14 bases between.